This T cell receptor (beta chain) was observed in a study of cytotoxic CD8 clonotypes in ibrutinib-treated CLL. The CDR3 totals 18 residues. Per germline, CDR1 SNHLY and CDR2 FYNNEI. Trimming at V came to 5 bases and at J to 2 bases, leaving 14 bases not matched to a gene. Here immunoSEQ multiplex PCR was the method, and the copy in TCRdb shows in-frame clones only, minus some. Here the sample spans some 170,000 clones, roughly 88% being singletons. This material consisted of PBMCs, taken at disease progression, from a patient treated with ibrutinib. This receptor was identified in a human donor with chronic lymphocytic leukemia. The chain couples TRBV2 to TRBJ1-3; the match to TRBD1 covers 8 bases. CDR3 loop: CASSFRRTGLAAGNTIYF. The CDR3 nucleotides read TGTGCCAGCAGTTTTAGAAGGACAGGGTTGGCTGCTGGAAACACCATATATTTT.